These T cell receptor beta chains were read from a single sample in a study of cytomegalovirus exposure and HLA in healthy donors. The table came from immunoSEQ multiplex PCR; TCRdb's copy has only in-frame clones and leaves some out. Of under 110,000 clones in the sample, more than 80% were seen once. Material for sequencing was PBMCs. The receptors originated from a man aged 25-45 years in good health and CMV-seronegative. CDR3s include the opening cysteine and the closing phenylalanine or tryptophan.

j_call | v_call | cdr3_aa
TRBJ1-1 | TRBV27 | CASSDSWGTVLNTEAFF
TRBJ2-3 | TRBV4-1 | CASSQVPLRRGGTDTQYF
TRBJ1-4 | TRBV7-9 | CASSPSFGTGGEKLFF
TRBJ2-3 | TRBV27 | CASSFILAAGDTQYF
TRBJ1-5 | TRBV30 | CAWSAREDQPQHF
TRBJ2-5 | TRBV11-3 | CASSLVTGGLETQYF
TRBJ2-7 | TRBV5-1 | CASSWGQDSYEQYF
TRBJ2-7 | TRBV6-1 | CASSETIFYEQYF
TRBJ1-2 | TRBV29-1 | CSGLDRVRSGYTF
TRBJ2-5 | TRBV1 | CTSSQDRLRPGTSGRWETQYF
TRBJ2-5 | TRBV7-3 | CASSLVPGQETQYF
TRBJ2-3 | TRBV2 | CASTTTSGSTDTQYF
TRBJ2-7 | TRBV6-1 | CASDDGGLVEQYF
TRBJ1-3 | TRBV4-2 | CASSQEPGQGAGNTIYF
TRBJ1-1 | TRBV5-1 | CASSLTGTAVVEAFF
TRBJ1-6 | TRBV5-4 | CASSLGTGDSPLHF
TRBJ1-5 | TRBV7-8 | CASSLAGGLTTFNQPQHF
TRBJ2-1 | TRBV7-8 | CASSPISGVLHEQFF
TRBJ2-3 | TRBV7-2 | CASSLRRGGTQYF
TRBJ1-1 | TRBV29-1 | CSVEGHAIPTFF
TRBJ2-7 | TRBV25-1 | CASSESGGRHEQYF
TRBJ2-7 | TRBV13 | CASSSRTSGSSYEQYF
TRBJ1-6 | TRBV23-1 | CASSQSRIRLLSSYNSPLHF
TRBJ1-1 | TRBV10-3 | CAISEQGITEAFF
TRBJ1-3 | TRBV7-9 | CASSLGQGNTIYF
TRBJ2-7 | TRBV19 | CAGTGFAYEQYF
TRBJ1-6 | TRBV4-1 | CASSPGQAYNSPLHF
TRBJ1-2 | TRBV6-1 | CATSGQLQGGYTF
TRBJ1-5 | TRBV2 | CASSEAGGPQHF
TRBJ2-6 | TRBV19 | CASNPLGQGGSGANVLTF
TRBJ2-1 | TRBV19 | CASSIRGQGNEQFF
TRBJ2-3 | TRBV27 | CASSYMGYRQGRPTDTQYF
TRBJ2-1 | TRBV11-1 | CASSLGQGGSYNEQFF
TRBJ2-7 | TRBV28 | CASSLRTGEQYF
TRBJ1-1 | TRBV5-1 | CASRGQGDTEAFF
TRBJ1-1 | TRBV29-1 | CSVEGQATNTEAFF
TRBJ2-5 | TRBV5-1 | CASTDRRETQYF
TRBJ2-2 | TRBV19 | CASRTISPGTSGRGTGELFF
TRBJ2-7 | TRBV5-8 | CASSLADIAGPSGSHEQYF
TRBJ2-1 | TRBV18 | CASHSVLGGEEQFF
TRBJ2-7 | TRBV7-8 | CASSLEAGTFYEQYF
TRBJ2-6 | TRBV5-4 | CASSGGGSSGANVLTF
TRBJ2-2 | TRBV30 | CAWGKLGGRGTGELFF
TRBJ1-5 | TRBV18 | CASSSDRQNQPQHF
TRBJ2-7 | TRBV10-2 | CASRDLAGGFYEQYF
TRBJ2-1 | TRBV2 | CATTAVSSDLANEQFF
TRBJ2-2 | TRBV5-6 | CASSFGRGRAGELFF
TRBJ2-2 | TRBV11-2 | CASSFGGSGELFF
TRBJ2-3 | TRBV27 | CASSFLQGPDTQYF
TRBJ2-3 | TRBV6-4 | CASSLTSGTDTQYF
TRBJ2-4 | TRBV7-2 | CASSLSSYRDIQYF
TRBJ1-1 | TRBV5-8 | CASTRQGNTEAFF
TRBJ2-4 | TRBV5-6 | CASSGKPGQGVNIQYF
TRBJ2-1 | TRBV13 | CASSERVDEQFF
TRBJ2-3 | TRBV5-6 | CASSSPRDTQYF
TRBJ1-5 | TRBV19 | CASSITGGRQPQHF
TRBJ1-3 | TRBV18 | CASSPRDSGNTIYF